Listed here is a single T cell receptor beta chain. The record originates from a study of shared clonotypes between healthy human individuals. The CDR3 is 16 amino acids. The V end was cut by 4 bases, the J end by 0 bases, with 13 bases between. Germline values: CDR1 MNHNS, CDR2 SASEGT. Only in-frame clones appear in the TCRdb table, and some are missing; sequencing was by immunoSEQ multiplex PCR. In the table there are some 2,100,000 clones, approximately 94% of which are singletons. J is TRBJ1-3 and V is TRBV6-1, with D maybe TRBD1 (5 bases). Sequences were obtained from naive CD4+ T cells sorted from blood. Subset in this sample: CD45RA+ positively selected. This TCR was recovered from a man aged 18 to 30 in good health. CDR3 in amino acids: CASSVRGAYSGNTIYF. CDR3 nucleotide sequence: TGTGCCAGCAGTGTAAGGGGAGCCTACTCTGGAAACACCATATATTTT.